This entry lists 8 T cell receptor beta chains sequenced from one sample in a study of blood T cell repertoires in COVID-19. The assay was immunoSEQ multiplex PCR, and TCRdb's table has in-frame clones only and misses some. Altogether some 80,000 clones are present, 90% being singletons, with the ten largest covering about 2.4%. The sequencing input was peripheral blood. Receptors were obtained from a human donor in a cohort sampled during active COVID-19.

The rearrangement uses TRBV4-3 and TRBJ2-1; 13 bases line up with TRBD2. With 3 bases clipped from V and 4 bases from J, the junction kept 9 bases outside the gene matches. The CDR3 length is 18 residues. Germline V lookup: CDR1 LGHNA, CDR2 YSLEER. The CDR3, as DNA: TGCGCCAGCAGCCACTGGACTAGCGGGAGTTTGGGGTACAATGAGCAGTTCTTC. Protein product: CASSHWTSGSLGYNEQFF.

The chain carries TRBV5-4 and TRBJ1-2; TRBD1 matches 8 bases. After removal of 2 bases from V and 1 base from J, the junction contained 7 bases not matched to a gene. Germline loops: CDR1 SGHNT, CDR2 YYREEE (reference sequence). This CDR3 spans 16 amino acids. CDR3 sequence reads: CASSFSGTGFNYGYTF. DNA of the CDR3: TGTGCCAGCAGCTTTTCCGGGACAGGCTTTAACTATGGCTACACCTTC. Full variable domain (outside the CDR3, taken from reference TRBV5-4 and TRBJ1-2): ETGVTQSPTHLIKTRGQQVTLRCSSQSGHNTVSWYQQALGQGPQFIFQYYREEENGRGNFPPRFSGLQFPNYSSELNVNALELDDSALYLCASSFSGTGFNYGYTFGSGTRLTVV.

V is TRBV6-2 or TRBV6-3 and J is TRBJ2-2, with D tentatively TRBD1 (6 bases). This CDR3 has 14 amino acids. Germline V CDR1 and CDR2: MNHEY, SVGEGT. V was pared by 3 bases and J by 4 bases, with 9 bases between. The CDR3 sequence is CASSYNRATGELFF. The CDR3 DNA is TGTGCCAGCAGTTATAACAGGGCCACCGGGGAGCTGTTTTTT.

V and J are TRBV7-3 and TRBJ2-1; perhaps TRBD2 as D (5 bases). The germline V and J ends were trimmed by 5 bases and 4 bases, with 21 bases remaining between them. In germline, CDR1 is SGHTA, CDR2 FQGTGA. The CDR3 is 17 residues long. CDR3 coding DNA: TGTGCCAGCAGCCAATTACCCACGCCCCGGGGTTACAATGAGCAGTTCTTC. Encoded protein: CASSQLPTPRGYNEQFF.

V gene TRBV28 combines with J gene TRBJ2-7; D may be TRBD2 (5 bases). The CDR3 contains 15 residues. Germline values: CDR1 MDHEN, CDR2 SYDVKM. V gave up 6 bases and J gave up 2 bases, with 17 bases separating them. Written as DNA, the CDR3 is TGTGCCAGCAGGTACTTGGCGGGTGGAACCTACGAGCAGTACTTC. Residues: CASRYLAGGTYEQYF.

A single count supports this clone. The chain carries TRBV4-1 and TRBJ1-2; D uncertain. Between the trimmed V and J ends, which lost 1 base and 7 bases, there was a span of 13 bases. Germline V lookup: CDR1 MGHRA, CDR2 YSYEKL. The CDR3 totals 14 residues. Here the CDR3 DNA reads TGCGCCAGCAGCCAAGCCGTGGCTTACCCTGGCTACACCTTC. It codes for CASSQAVAYPGYTF.

The chain is built from TRBV7-9 and TRBJ2-2, with 12 bases fitting TRBD2. The CDR3 is 15 residues long. Trimming removed 5 bases from V and 5 bases from J; junction bases left unmatched: 3. The germline V gene encodes CDR1 SEHNR and CDR2 FQNEAQ (reference sequence). CDR3 region: CASSLGLAGTGELFF. In nucleotides, the CDR3 is TGTGCCAGCAGCCTCGGACTAGCGGGGACCGGGGAGCTGTTTTTT.

The V gene is TRBV9, the J gene TRBJ2-3, with TRBD2 identical over 9 bases. The CDR3 consists of 17 residues. Germline CDR1 SGDLS, CDR2 YYNGEE. The V segment lost 0 bases and the J segment 6 bases; nucleotides outside the gene matches: 11. The DNA for the CDR3 is TGTGCCAGCAGCGTAGGTAGCGGGGGCCTCTCAAGGGATACGCAGTATTTT. Its protein is CASSVGSGGLSRDTQYF.